A single sample is the source of the 18 T cell receptor beta chains below, sequenced in a study of T cell responses to AZD1222 COVID-19 vaccine. The table came from immunoSEQ multiplex PCR; TCRdb's copy has only in-frame clones and leaves some out. Of about 130,000 clones listed, around 90% were seen once; the top ten hold 7.6%. This specimen consisted of peripheral blood, obtained on day 0 of AZD1222 vaccination. The origin of the receptors is an adult in good health.

The chain combines TRBV2 with TRBJ2-7; TRBD1 matches at 10 bases. Germline-derived CDR1 and CDR2 are SNHLY and FYNNEI. This CDR3 has 13 residues. V trimming: 4 bases; J trimming: 4 bases; junction bases outside the gene matches: 1. The CDR3 protein is CASSGTGGYEQYF. DNA for the CDR3: TGTGCCAGCAGTGGGACAGGGGGTTACGAGCAGTACTTC.

The chain recombines TRBV30 with TRBJ1-5; TRBD1 is a possible D gene (5 bases). Trimming cost V 0 bases and J 4 bases, with 16 bases left between them. Germline lookup yields CDR1 GTSNPN and CDR2 SVGIG (reference sequence). The CDR3 extends over 16 amino acids. The CDR3 reads CAWSVKGLIGNQPQHF. The CDR3 bases are TGTGCCTGGAGTGTAAAGGGGCTAATAGGGAATCAGCCCCAGCATTTT.

The V gene is TRBV6-5, the J gene TRBJ2-2, with 9 nucleotides matching TRBD1. The CDR3 totals 15 residues. The V segment lost 6 bases and the J segment 1 base; nucleotides outside the gene matches: 3. Germline V lookup: CDR1 MNHEY, CDR2 SVGAGI. The CDR3 DNA sequence: TGTGCCAGCAGGCCGGGACAGGGGAACACCGGGGAGCTGTTTTTT. This sequence encodes CASRPGQGNTGELFF.

The chain joins TRBV10-1 to TRBJ2-7; the match to TRBD1 covers 7 bases. The CDR3 runs 14 residues. The J segment lost 5 bases and the V segment lost 5 bases, leaving 9 bases of the junction unmatched. Germline CDR1 is WNHNN and CDR2 is SYGVQD (reference sequence). CDR3 amino acids: CASSTGQAPNEQYF. CDR3 DNA sequence: TGCGCCAGCAGTACCGGACAGGCCCCCAACGAGCAGTACTTC.

The V gene is TRBV4-2, the J gene TRBJ2-1, with 12 nucleotides matching TRBD2. This CDR3 contains 15 residues. CDR1 and CDR2 (germline): LGHNA, YNFKEQ. Trimming removed 4 bases from V and 6 bases from J; junction bases left unmatched: 4. The CDR3 nucleotides are TGTGCCAGCAGCCCTAGCGGGGGGGCCTGCAATGAGCAGTTCTTC. This sequence encodes CASSPSGGACNEQFF.

This chain links TRBV29-1 with TRBJ2-1; D is uncertain. This CDR3 comprises 14 residues. The germline gives CDR1 SQVTM, CDR2 ANQGSEA. The V and J ends lost 3 bases and 7 bases respectively, with 16 bases between them. The CDR3 region is CSVDRASQVNEQFF. The CDR3 DNA is TGCAGCGTTGATAGAGCGTCCCAAGTGAATGAGCAGTTCTTC.

The chain couples TRBV9 to TRBJ2-3; 15 bases fit TRBD2. Germline V lookup: CDR1 SGDLS, CDR2 YYNGEE. The CDR3 is 16 residues long. V was pared by 3 bases and J by 5 bases, with 4 bases of the junction left unmatched. Written as DNA, the CDR3 is TGTGCCAGCAGCGGGACTAGCGGGAGGGCGGGAGATACGCAGTATTTT. This sequence encodes CASSGTSGRAGDTQYF.

J is TRBJ2-5 and V is TRBV19; no clear D gene. The CDR3 is made up of 15 amino acids. From germline, CDR1 is LNHDA and CDR2 SQIVND (reference sequence). Trimming removed 3 bases at V and 4 bases at J, with 15 bases between. The CDR3 DNA sequence: TGTGCCAGTAGTATCGCGGCGTCCCGGGTAGAGACCCAGTACTTC. It codes for CASSIAASRVETQYF.

This clone was picked up a small number of times. V gene TRBV18 combines with J gene TRBJ1-2, with D possibly being TRBD1 (5 bases). Per germline, CDR1 KGHSH and CDR2 LQKENI. The V end lost 3 bases, the J end lost 6 bases, and 11 bases lay between the germline ends. The CDR3 contains 13 residues. CDR3 residues: CASSPVGGDGYTF. CDR3 in DNA: TGTGCCAGCTCACCGGTCGGGGGAGATGGCTACACCTTC.

CDR3 in amino acids: CASSGRTANTEAFF. In nucleotides, the CDR3 is TGTGCCAGCAGCGGCCGGACAGCAAACACTGAAGCTTTCTTT. The chain uses TRBV7-9 and TRBJ1-1, with D possibly TRBD1 on 6 matching bases. V was shortened by 5 bases and J by 2 bases, with 12 bases between the two germline ends. The CDR3 is 14 amino acids. Germline assignment: CDR1 SEHNR and CDR2 FQNEAQ (reference sequence). Looking up the rest from reference TRBV7-9 and TRBJ1-1 gives the full variable domain: DTGVSQNPRHKITKRGQNVTFRCDPISEHNRLYWYRQTLGQGPEFLTYFQNEAQLEKSRLLSDRFSAERPKGSFSTLEIQRTEQGDSAMYLCASSGRTANTEAFFGQGTRLTVV.

This clone was counted a single time. For the CDR3, the DNA is TGTGCCAGCAGCTCCGGGACTAGCAGTCAAGAGACCCAGTACTTC. This encodes CASSSGTSSQETQYF. J is TRBJ2-5 and V is TRBV5-5, with 9 bases lining up with TRBD2. Germline values: CDR1 SGHKS, CDR2 YYEKEE (reference sequence). CDR3 length: 15 amino acids. The junction had 5 bases not matched to a gene; V was cut back by 3 bases and J by 2 bases. The full variable domain, rest sourced from reference TRBV5-5 and TRBJ2-5, is DAGVTQSPTHLIKTRGQQVTLRCSPISGHKSVSWYQQVLGQGPQFIFQYYEKEERGRGNFPDRFSARQFPNYSSELNVNALLLGDSALYLCASSSGTSSQETQYFGPGTRLLVL.

The rearrangement uses TRBV6-5 and TRBJ2-7; D gene ambiguous. The germline gives CDR1 MNHEY, CDR2 SVGAGI. Trimming took 6 bases from V and 0 from J, leaving 15 bases between them. The CDR3 runs 15 residues. The CDR3 is CASSSRQISSYEQYF. The CDR3 DNA is TGTGCCAGCAGCTCGAGGCAGATAAGCTCCTACGAGCAGTACTTC.

This chain links TRBV7-6 with TRBJ2-7; 11 bases are a match to TRBD2. Germline assignment: CDR1 SGHVS and CDR2 FNYEAQ. CDR3 length: 17 amino acids. V was pared by 6 bases and J by 4 bases, with 14 bases of the junction left unmatched. DNA of the CDR3: TGTGCCAGCAGAAAAAGTAGCGGGAGGGACCGGGGTTACGAGCAGTACTTC. Protein sequence: CASRKSSGRDRGYEQYF.

The CDR3 coding sequence is TGCGCCAGCAGCCCGGGTGCGACTAGCTACAATGAGCAGTTCTTC. Translated, it gives CASSPGATSYNEQFF. This chain connects TRBV5-1 to TRBJ2-1; possibly TRBD2 for D (6 bases). Per germline, CDR1 SGHRS and CDR2 YFSETQ. The V end was cut by 4 bases, the J end by 3 bases, with 14 bases between. The CDR3 consists of 15 residues.

This clone was counted a single time. The V and J genes are TRBV6-5 and TRBJ2-5, with D perhaps TRBD2 (7 bases). CDR3 length equals 13 residues. Looked up from germline, CDR1 is MNHEY and CDR2 is SVGAGI. V was pared by 9 bases and J by 5 bases, with 16 bases between. CDR3 sequence: CASTGGVGETQYF. CDR3 nucleotide sequence: TGTGCCAGTACGGGGGGCGTGGGGGAGACCCAGTACTTC.

V gene TRBV6-5 combines with J gene TRBJ2-7, with 8 bases fitting TRBD1. This CDR3 has 14 amino acids. The V and J ends lost 5 bases and 5 bases, in that order; junction bases with no gene match: 8. Germline CDR1 MNHEY, CDR2 SVGAGI. CDR3 sequence: CASSPPQGGHEQYF. CDR3 coding DNA: TGTGCCAGCAGTCCCCCACAGGGGGGTCACGAGCAGTACTTC.

The V call is TRBV5-1, the J call TRBJ2-2; D gene ambiguous. Germline CDR1 SGHRS, CDR2 YFSETQ. CDR3 length: 15 amino acids. DNA for the CDR3: TGCGCGTCGCGGACGACGAACGCGAACACCGGGGAGCTGTTTTTT. Amino acid sequence: CASRTTNANTGELFF.

The chain links TRBV10-3 to TRBJ1-2; TRBD1 aligns across 7 bases. V lost 2 bases to trimming and J lost 2 bases; unmatched junction nucleotides: 5. Looked up from germline, CDR1 is ENHRY and CDR2 is SYGVKD. The CDR3 is made up of 15 amino acids. The CDR3 sequence is CAISESQGGNYGYTF. CDR3 in DNA: TGTGCCATCAGTGAGAGCCAGGGGGGAAACTATGGCTACACCTTC.